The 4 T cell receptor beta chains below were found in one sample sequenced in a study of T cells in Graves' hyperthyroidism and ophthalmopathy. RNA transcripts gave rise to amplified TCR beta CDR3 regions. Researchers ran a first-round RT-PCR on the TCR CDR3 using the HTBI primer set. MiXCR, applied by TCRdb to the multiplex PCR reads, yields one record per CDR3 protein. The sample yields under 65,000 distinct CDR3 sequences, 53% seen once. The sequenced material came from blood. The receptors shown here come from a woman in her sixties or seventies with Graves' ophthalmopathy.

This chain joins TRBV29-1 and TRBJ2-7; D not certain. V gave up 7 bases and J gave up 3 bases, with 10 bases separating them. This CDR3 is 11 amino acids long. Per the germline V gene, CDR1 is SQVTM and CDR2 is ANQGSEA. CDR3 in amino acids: CSAVTIYEQYF. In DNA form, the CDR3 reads TGCAGCGCAGTAACTATCTACGAGCAGTACTTC.

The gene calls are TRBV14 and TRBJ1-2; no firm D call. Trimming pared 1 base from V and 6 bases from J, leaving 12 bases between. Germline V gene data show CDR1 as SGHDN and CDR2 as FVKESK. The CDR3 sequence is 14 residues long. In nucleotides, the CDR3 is TGTGCCAGCAGCCAAGGCGCCGGGATAGATGGCTACACCTTC. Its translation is CASSQGAGIDGYTF. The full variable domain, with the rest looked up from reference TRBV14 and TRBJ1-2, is EAGVTQFPSHSVIEKGQTVTLRCDPISGHDNLYWYRRVMGKEIKFLLHFVKESKQDESGMPNNRFLAERTGGTYSTLKVQPAELEDSGVYFCASSQGAGIDGYTFGSGTRLTVV.

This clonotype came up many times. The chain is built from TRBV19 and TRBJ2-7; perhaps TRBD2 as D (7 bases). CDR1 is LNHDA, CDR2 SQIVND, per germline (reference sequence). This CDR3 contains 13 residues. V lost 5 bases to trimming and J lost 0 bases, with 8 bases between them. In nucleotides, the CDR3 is TGTGCCAGTAGTGGGGGGGCCTCCTACGAGCAGTACTTC. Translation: CASSGGASYEQYF.

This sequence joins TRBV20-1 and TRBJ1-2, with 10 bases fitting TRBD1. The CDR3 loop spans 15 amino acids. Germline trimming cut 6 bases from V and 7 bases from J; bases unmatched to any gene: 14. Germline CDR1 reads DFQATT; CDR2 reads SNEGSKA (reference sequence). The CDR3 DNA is TGCAGTGCCCCTGCTAATGACAGGGGGCTCAGTGGCTACACCTTC. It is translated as CSAPANDRGLSGYTF.